This T cell receptor beta chain was sequenced during a study of blood T cell repertoires in COVID-19. Whole-study context: From the United States, Italy and Spain came samples of acute and convalescent COVID-19.

In its sample, this clone was seen a few times. Under the authors' procedure: How many nucleated cells were present was estimated from reference gene primer amplification. TCRdb's copy holds only in-frame clones and misses some; the assay was immunoSEQ multiplex PCR. V, J and clone size are taken as reported in that table, and D and trimming were inferred from the DNA itself. The repertoire consists of 100,000 to 150,000 clones, with approximately 81% occurring once and the leading ten covering under 4.5%. CDR3 length: 16 amino acids. CDR1 is MNHEY and CDR2 is SMNVEV in the germline V gene (reference sequence). With V trimmed by 5 bases and J by 5 bases, 11 bases remained unmatched.

The V call is TRBV27, the J call TRBJ2-3; 9 bases match TRBD1. The sample comprised peripheral blood. The sequence came from a woman between 50 and 59 years old with acute or convalescent COVID-19. CDR3 DNA: TGTGCCAGCAGTCCGCCCCCCGGGACAGGGAGAGATACGCAGTATTTT. Protein: CASSPPPGTGRDTQYF.